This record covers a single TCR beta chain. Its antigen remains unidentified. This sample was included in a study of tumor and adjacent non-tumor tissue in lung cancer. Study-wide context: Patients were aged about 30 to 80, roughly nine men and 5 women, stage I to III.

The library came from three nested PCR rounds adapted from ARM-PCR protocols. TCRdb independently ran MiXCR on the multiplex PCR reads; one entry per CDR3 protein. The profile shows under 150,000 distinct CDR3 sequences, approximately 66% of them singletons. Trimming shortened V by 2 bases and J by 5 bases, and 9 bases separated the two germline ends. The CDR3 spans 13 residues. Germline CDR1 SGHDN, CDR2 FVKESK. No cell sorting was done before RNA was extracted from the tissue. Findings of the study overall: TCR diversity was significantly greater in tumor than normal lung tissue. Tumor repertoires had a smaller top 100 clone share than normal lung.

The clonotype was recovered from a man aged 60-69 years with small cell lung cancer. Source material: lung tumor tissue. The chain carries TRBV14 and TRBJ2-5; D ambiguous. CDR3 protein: CASSQNLDETQYF. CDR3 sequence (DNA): TGTGCCAGCAGCCAAAATTTAGACGAGACCCAGTACTTC.